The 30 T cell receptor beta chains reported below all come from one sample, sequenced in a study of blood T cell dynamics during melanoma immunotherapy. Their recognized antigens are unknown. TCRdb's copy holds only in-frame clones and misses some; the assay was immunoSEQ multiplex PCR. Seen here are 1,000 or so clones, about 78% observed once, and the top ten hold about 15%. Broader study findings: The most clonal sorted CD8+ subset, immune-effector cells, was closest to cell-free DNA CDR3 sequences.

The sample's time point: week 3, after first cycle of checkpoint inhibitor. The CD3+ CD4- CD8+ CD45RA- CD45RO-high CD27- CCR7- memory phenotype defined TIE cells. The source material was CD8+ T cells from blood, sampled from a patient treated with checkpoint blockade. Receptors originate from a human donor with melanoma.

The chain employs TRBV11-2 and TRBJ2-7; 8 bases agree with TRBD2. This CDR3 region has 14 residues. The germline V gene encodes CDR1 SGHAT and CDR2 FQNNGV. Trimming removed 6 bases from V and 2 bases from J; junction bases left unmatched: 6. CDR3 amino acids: CASRRTSQTYEQYF. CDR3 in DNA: TGTGCCAGCAGACGGACTAGCCAAACCTACGAGCAGTACTTC.

The CDR3 loop is CASSAADLLGNEQFF. In DNA, the CDR3 is TGTGCCAGCAGCGCCGCGGATTTATTGGGAAATGAGCAGTTCTTC. This sequence joins TRBV9 and TRBJ2-1, with D hard to call. From germline, CDR1 is SGDLS and CDR2 YYNGEE. Trimming removed 3 bases at V and 7 bases at J, with 17 bases between. The CDR3 sequence is 15 residues long.

CDR3 nucleotide sequence: TGTGCCTGGAGTGTAGATATCGACACTGAAGCTTTCTTT. Its protein is CAWSVDIDTEAFF. J is TRBJ1-1 and V is TRBV30; D ambiguous. The CDR3 extends over 13 amino acids. Germline V gene data show CDR1 as GTSNPN and CDR2 as SVGIG (reference sequence). The V gene lost 0 bases and the J gene lost 3 bases, with 8 bases spanning the gap.

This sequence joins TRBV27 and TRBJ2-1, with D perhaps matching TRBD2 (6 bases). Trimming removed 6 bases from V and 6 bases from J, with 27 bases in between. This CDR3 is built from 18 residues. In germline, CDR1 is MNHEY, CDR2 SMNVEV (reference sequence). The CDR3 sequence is CASRPGTRIIGGVNEQFF. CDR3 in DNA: TGTGCCAGCAGACCCGGGACTCGCATTATTGGGGGAGTCAATGAGCAGTTCTTC.

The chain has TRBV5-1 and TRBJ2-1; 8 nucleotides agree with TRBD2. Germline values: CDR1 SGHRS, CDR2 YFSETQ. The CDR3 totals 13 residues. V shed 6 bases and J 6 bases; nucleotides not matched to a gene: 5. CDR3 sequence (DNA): TGCGCCAGCATGTTTAGCGGGATCAATGAGCAGTTCTTC. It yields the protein CASMFSGINEQFF.

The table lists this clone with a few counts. The CDR3 region has the DNA TGTGCCAGCAGTTACTCTAGCGGGAGGGACAATGAGCAGTTCTTC. Amino acid sequence: CASSYSSGRDNEQFF. The chain joins TRBV6-5 to TRBJ2-1; the match to TRBD2 covers 11 bases. Germline V CDR1 and CDR2: MNHEY, SVGAGI. V lost 0 bases and J lost 5; bases outside the gene matches: 0. CDR3 length: 15 amino acids.

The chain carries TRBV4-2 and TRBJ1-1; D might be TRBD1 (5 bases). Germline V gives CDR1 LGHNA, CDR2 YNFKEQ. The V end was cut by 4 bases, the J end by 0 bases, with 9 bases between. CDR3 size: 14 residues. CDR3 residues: CASSLGGVNTEAFF. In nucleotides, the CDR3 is TGTGCCAGCAGCCTCGGGGGGGTGAACACTGAAGCTTTCTTT.

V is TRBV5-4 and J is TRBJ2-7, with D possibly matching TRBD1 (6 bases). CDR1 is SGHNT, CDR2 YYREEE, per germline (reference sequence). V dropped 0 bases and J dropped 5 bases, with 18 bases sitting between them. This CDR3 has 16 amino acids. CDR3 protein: CASSLATGWWGNEQYF. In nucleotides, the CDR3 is TGTGCCAGCAGCTTGGCTACAGGGTGGTGGGGTAACGAGCAGTACTTC.

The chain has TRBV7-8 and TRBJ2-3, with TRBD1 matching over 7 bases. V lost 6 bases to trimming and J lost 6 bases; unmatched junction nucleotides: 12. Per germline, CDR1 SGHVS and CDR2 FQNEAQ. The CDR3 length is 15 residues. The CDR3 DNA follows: TGTGCCAGCAGACGTACAGGGGTAGTCACGGATACGCAGTATTTT. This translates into CASRRTGVVTDTQYF.

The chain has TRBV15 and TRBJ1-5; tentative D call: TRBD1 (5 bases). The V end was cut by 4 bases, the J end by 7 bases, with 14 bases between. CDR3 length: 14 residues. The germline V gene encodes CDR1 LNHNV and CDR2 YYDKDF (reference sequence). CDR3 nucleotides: TGTGCCACCAGCACTTGGAGGGGACGGCAGCCCCAGCATTTT. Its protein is CATSTWRGRQPQHF.

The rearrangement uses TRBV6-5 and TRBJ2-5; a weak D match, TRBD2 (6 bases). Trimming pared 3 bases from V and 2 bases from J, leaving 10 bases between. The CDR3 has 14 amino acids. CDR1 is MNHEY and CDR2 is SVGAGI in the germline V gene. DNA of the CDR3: TGTGCCAGCAGTTATACCGGACTACAAGAGACCCAGTACTTC. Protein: CASSYTGLQETQYF.

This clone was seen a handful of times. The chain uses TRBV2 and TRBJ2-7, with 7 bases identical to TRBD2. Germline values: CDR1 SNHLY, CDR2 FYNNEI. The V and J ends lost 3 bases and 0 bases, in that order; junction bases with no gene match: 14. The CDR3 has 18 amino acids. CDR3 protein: CASSDASGTAQNSYEQYF. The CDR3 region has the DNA TGTGCCAGCAGTGACGCGAGCGGGACGGCCCAAAACTCCTACGAGCAGTACTTC.

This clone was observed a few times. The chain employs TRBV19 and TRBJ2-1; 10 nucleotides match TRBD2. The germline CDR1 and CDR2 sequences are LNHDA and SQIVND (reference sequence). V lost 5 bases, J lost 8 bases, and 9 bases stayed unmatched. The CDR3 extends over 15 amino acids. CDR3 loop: CASSRLAGQADEQFF. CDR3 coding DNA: TGTGCCAGTAGTCGACTAGCGGGTCAGGCGGATGAGCAGTTCTTC. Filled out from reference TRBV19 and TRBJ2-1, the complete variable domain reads DGGITQSPKYLFRKEGQNVTLSCEQNLNHDAMYWYRQDPGQGLRLIYYSQIVNDFQKGDIAEGYSVSREKKESFPLTVTSAQKNPTAFYLCASSRLAGQADEQFFGPGTRLTVL.

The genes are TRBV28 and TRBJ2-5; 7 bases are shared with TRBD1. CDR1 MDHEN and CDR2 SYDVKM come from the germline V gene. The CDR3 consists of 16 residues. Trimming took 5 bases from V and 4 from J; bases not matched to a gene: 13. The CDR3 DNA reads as TGTGCCAGCAGTCCCGCGGACAGGACCACCCTAGAGACCCAGTACTTC. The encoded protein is CASSPADRTTLETQYF.

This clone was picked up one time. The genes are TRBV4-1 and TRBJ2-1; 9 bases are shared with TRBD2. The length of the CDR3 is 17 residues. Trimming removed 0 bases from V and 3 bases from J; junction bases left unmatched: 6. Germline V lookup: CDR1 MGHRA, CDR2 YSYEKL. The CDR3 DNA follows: TGCGCCAGCAGCCAAGATATGGCGGGAGGGGACTACAATGAGCAGTTCTTC. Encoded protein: CASSQDMAGGDYNEQFF.

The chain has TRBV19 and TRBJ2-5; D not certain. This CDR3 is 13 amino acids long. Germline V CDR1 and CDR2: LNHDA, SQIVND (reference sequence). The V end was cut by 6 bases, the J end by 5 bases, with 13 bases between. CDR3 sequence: CASRPRAVETQYF. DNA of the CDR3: TGTGCCAGTAGGCCCCGGGCAGTTGAGACCCAGTACTTC.

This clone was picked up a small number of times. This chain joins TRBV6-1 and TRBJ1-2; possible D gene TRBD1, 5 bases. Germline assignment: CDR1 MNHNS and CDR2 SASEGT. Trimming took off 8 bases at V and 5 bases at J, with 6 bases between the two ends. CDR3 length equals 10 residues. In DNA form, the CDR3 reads TGTGCCAGCCGACAGTATGGCTACACCTTC. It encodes CASRQYGYTF.

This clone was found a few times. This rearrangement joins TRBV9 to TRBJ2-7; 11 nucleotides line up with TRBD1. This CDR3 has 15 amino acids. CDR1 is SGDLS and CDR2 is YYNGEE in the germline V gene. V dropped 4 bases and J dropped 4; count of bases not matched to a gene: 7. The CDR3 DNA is TGTGCCAGCAGCCCTAGGACAGGGGGCGTTTACGAGCAGTACTTC. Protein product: CASSPRTGGVYEQYF.

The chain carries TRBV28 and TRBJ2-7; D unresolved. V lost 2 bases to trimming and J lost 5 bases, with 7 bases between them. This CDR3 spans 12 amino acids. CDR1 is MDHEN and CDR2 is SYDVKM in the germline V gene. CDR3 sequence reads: CASSLKWDEQYF. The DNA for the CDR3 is TGTGCCAGCAGTTTAAAATGGGACGAGCAGTACTTC.

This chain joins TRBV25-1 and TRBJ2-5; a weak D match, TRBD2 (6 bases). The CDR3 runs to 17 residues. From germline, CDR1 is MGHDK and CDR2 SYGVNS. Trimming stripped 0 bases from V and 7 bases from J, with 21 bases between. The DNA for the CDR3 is TGTGCCAGCAGTGAATATAATCCGGGAGTAATCATGGGGACCCAGTACTTC. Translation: CASSEYNPGVIMGTQYF. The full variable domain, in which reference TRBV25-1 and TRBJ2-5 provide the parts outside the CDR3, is EADIYQTPRYLVIGTGKKITLECSQTMGHDKMYWYQQDPGMELHLIHYSYGVNSTEKGDLSSESTVSRIRTEHFPLTLESARPSHTSQYLCASSEYNPGVIMGTQYFGPGTRLLVL.

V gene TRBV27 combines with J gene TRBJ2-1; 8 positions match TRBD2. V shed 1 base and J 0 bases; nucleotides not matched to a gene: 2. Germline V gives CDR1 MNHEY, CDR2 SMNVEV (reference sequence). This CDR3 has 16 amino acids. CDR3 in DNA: TGTGCCAGCAGTTTATTGGGGACTAGCTCCTACAATGAGCAGTTCTTC. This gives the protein CASSLLGTSSYNEQFF.

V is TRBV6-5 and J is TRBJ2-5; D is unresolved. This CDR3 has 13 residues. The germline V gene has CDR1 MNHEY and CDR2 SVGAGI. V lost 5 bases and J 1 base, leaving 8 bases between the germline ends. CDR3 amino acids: CASSGTVQETQYF. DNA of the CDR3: TGTGCCAGCAGTGGCACCGTCCAAGAGACCCAGTACTTC.

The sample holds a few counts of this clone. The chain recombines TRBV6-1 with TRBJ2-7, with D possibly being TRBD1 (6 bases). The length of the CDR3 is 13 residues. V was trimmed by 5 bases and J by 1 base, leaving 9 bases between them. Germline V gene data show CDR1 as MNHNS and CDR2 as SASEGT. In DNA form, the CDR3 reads TGTGCCAGCAGTAGGACAGTTTCCTACGAGCAGTACTTC. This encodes CASSRTVSYEQYF.

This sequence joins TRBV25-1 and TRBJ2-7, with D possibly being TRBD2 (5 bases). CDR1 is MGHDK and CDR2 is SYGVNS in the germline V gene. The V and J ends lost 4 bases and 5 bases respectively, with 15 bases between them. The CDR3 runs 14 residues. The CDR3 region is CASSVRGRYDEQYF. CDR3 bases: TGTGCCAGCAGTGTACGAGGGAGATACGACGAGCAGTACTTC.

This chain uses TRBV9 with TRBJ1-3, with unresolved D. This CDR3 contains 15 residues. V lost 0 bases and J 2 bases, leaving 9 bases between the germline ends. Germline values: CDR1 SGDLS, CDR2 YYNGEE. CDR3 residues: CASSVADVTGNTIYF. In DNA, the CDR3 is TGTGCCAGCAGCGTAGCCGATGTCACTGGAAACACCATATATTTT.

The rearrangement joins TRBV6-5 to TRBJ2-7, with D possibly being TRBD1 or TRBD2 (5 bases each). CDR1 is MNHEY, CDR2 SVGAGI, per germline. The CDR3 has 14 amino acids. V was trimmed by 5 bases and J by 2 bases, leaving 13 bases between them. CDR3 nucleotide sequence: TGTGCCAGCAGTCGGGGCAGTTTCCCCTACGAGCAGTACTTC. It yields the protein CASSRGSFPYEQYF.

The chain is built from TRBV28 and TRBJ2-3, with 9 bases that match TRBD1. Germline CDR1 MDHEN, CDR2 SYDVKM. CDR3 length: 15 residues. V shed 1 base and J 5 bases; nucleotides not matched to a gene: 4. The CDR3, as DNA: TGTGCCAGCAGTTTATACACAGGGGGCGTAGATACGCAGTATTTT. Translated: CASSLYTGGVDTQYF.

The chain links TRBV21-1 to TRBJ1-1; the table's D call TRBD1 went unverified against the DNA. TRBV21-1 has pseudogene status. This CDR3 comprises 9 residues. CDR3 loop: CASTLLQGF. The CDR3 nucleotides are TGTGCCAGCACCCTGTTACAGGGCTTT.

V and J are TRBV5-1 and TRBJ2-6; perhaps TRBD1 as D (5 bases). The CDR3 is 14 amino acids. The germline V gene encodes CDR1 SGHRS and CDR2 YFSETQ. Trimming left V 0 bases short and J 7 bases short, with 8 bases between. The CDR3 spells CASSLVDKANVLTF. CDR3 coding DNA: TGCGCCAGCAGCTTGGTGGACAAAGCCAACGTCCTGACTTTC.

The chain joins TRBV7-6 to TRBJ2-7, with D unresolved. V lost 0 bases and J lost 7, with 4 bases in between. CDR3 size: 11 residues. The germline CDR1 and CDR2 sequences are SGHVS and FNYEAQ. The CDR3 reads CASSLAGEQYF. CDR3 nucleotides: TGTGCCAGCAGCTTAGCTGGGGAGCAGTACTTC.